This entry lists 13 T cell receptor beta chains sequenced from one sample in a study of cytomegalovirus exposure and HLA in healthy donors. The study ran its PCR with 60 Vbeta and 13 Jbeta primers. Assay: immunoSEQ multiplex PCR; the TCRdb copy retains only in-frame clones and omits some. The table lists some 200,000 clones, 82% of them singletons. Material for sequencing was PBMCs. The receptor source for this set is a middle-aged woman in good health and CMV-seronegative.

The V gene is TRBV27, the J gene TRBJ1-2; TRBD1 matches at 10 bases. The length of the CDR3 is 16 residues. From germline, CDR1 is MNHEY and CDR2 SMNVEV (reference sequence). V shed 4 bases and J 8 bases; nucleotides not matched to a gene: 13. CDR3 sequence: CASSSGQGLAFGGYTF. CDR3 DNA sequence: TGTGCCAGCAGTTCGGGACAGGGGTTGGCTTTCGGGGGCTACACCTTC.

Notes on this clone: A single base is all that separates this from a far larger clone, so a read error is likely. This chain connects TRBV4-2 to TRBJ1-1; TRBD1 matches at 9 bases. The CDR3 runs to 17 residues. J gave up 5 bases and V 2 bases, and 12 bases lay outside the gene matches. CDR1 is LGHNA, CDR2 YNFKEQ, per germline. Here the CDR3 DNA reads TGTGCCAGCAGCCAAATTACAGGGGGCTCTCCGGTTACTGAAGCTTTCTTT. It encodes CASSQITGGSPVTEAFF.

This clone was seen only once. The chain carries TRBV7-3 and TRBJ2-5; a possible D gene is TRBD2 (5 bases). Deletions cut 8 bases from V and 3 bases from J, with 13 bases between. The CDR3 is made up of 13 amino acids. In germline, CDR1 is SGHTA, CDR2 FQGTGA. DNA of the CDR3: TGTGCCAGCTCGACCCGGGAAGAAGAGACCCAGTACTTC. This sequence encodes CASSTREEETQYF.

Concerning this clone: Within the sample, other DNA sequences also encode this same CDR3. The chain recombines TRBV27 with TRBJ2-7; 7 bases map to TRBD1. Germline V gene data show CDR1 as MNHEY and CDR2 as SMNVEV (reference sequence). This CDR3 comprises 13 residues. V lost 6 bases, J lost 0 bases, and 2 bases stayed unmatched. Here the CDR3 reads CASSRDSSYEQYF. The CDR3 region has the DNA TGTGCCAGCAGCAGGGACAGCTCCTACGAGCAGTACTTC.

The chain recombines TRBV28 with TRBJ2-7; 11 bases are shared with TRBD1. The CDR3 spans 17 residues. Germline lookup yields CDR1 MDHEN and CDR2 SYDVKM. The V segment lost 3 bases and the J segment 3 bases; nucleotides outside the gene matches: 10. The CDR3 coding sequence is TGTGCCAGCAGTTTCCACCTCCGGGACAGGGGGGGCTACGAGCAGTACTTC. It encodes CASSFHLRDRGGYEQYF.

Concerning this clone itself: At one end, the junction sequence differs from germline, possibly due to a read error. Other nucleotide sequences in the sample specify the same CDR3. V gene TRBV19 combines with J gene TRBJ2-7; D is perhaps TRBD2 (5 bases). This CDR3 spans 14 amino acids. Germline-derived CDR1 and CDR2 are LNHDA and SQIVND (reference sequence). As DNA, the CDR3 is TGTGCCAGTAGTGAGGCGGGCAGCTCCTACGAGCAGTACTTT. Residues: CASSEAGSSYEQYF.

The chain has TRBV7-2 and TRBJ2-7; TRBD2 matches 9 bases. The germline V gene encodes CDR1 SGHTA and CDR2 FQGNSA. The CDR3 loop spans 15 amino acids. The V and J ends lost 1 base and 4 bases, in that order; junction bases with no gene match: 5. CDR3 in amino acids: CASSLGSGSLYEQYF. The CDR3 DNA is TGTGCCAGCAGCTTAGGTAGCGGGAGTCTGTACGAGCAGTACTTC.

This rearrangement joins TRBV5-1 to TRBJ2-2; 9 bases match TRBD2. Losses at the gene ends were 5 bases for V and 4 bases for J; bases not matched to a gene: 6. CDR1 and CDR2 from the germline V gene are SGHRS and YFSETQ. The CDR3 sequence is 15 residues long. This CDR3 reads CASRRTSESTGELFF. In DNA form, the CDR3 reads TGCGCCAGCAGAAGGACTAGCGAGAGCACCGGGGAGCTGTTTTTT.

The chain joins TRBV5-5 to TRBJ2-6; D is unclear. The germline gives CDR1 SGHKS, CDR2 YYEKEE (reference sequence). The CDR3 contains 15 residues. Trimming cost V 0 bases and J 1 base, with 5 bases left between them. The CDR3 DNA follows: TGTGCCAGCAGCTTGGCCCCTTCTGGGGCCAACGTCCTGACTTTC. Translated: CASSLAPSGANVLTF.

CDR3 sequence reads: CASSYLGGGTNNNEQFF. In DNA form, the CDR3 reads TGTGCCAGCAGTTACCTAGGGGGGGGGACCAATAACAATGAGCAGTTCTTC. The chain joins TRBV27 to TRBJ2-1; D may be TRBD2 (7 bases). V dropped 4 bases and J dropped 5 bases, with 21 bases sitting between them. Germline V gene sequence: CDR1 MNHEY, CDR2 SMNVEV (reference sequence). The CDR3 spans 17 residues.

The J gene is TRBJ1-1, the V gene TRBV19; 10 bases fit TRBD1. This CDR3 spans 15 amino acids. Germline CDR1 is LNHDA and CDR2 is SQIVND (reference sequence). Unmatched junction bases numbered 6, after V lost 5 bases and J lost 3 bases. CDR3 in amino acids: CASSVDRGLDTEAFF. The CDR3 DNA follows: TGTGCCAGTAGTGTCGACAGGGGGCTCGACACTGAAGCTTTCTTT.

This sequence joins TRBV18 and TRBJ2-3; tentative D call: TRBD2 (5 bases). CDR1 and CDR2 from the germline V gene are KGHSH and LQKENI. The CDR3 totals 15 residues. Trimming stripped 0 bases from V and 0 bases from J, with 7 bases between. CDR3 coding DNA: TGTGCCAGCTCACCACCGCGGGCCAGCACAGATACGCAGTATTTT. Translating it yields CASSPPRASTDTQYF.

This rearrangement joins TRBV19 to TRBJ2-7; 7 bases are shared with TRBD2. This CDR3 is 15 amino acids long. With 3 bases clipped from V and 4 bases from J, the junction kept 9 bases outside the gene matches. In germline, CDR1 is LNHDA, CDR2 SQIVND (reference sequence). The CDR3 here is CASSMSGGGGYEQYF. The DNA for the CDR3 is TGTGCCAGTAGTATGAGTGGAGGCGGGGGTTACGAGCAGTACTTC.